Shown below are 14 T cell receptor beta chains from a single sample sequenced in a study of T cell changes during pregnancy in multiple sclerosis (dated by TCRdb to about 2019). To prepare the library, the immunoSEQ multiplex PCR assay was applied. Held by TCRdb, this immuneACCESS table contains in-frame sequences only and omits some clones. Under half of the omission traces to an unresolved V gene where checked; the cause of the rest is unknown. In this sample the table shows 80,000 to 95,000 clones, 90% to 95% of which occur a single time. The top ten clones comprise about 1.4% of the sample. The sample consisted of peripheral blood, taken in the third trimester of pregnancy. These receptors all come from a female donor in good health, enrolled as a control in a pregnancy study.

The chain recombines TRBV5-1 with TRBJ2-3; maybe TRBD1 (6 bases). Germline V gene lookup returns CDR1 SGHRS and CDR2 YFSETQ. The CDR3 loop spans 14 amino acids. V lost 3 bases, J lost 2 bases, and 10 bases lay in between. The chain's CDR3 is CASSWTEPTDTQYF. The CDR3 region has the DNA TGCGCCAGCAGCTGGACAGAACCCACAGATACGCAGTATTTT.

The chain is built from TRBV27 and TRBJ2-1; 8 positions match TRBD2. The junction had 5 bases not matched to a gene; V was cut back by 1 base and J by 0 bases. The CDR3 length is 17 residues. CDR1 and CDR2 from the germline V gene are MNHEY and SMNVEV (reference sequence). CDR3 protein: CASSLYGGASSYNEQFF. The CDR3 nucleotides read TGTGCCAGCAGTTTATACGGGGGGGCCAGCTCCTACAATGAGCAGTTCTTC.

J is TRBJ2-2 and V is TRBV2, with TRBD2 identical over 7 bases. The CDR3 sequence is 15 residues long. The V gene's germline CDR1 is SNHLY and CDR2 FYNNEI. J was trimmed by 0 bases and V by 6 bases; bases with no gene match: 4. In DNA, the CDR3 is TGTGCCAGCAGGGGGGGGAAAGCGAACACCGGGGAGCTGTTTTTT. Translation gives CASRGGKANTGELFF.

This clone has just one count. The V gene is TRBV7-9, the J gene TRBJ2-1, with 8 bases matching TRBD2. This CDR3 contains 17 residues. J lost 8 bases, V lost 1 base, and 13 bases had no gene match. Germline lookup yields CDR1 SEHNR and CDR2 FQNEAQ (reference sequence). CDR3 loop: CASSLVPGTRWIDEQFF. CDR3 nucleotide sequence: TGTGCCAGCAGCTTAGTACCCGGGACTAGGTGGATCGATGAGCAGTTCTTC.

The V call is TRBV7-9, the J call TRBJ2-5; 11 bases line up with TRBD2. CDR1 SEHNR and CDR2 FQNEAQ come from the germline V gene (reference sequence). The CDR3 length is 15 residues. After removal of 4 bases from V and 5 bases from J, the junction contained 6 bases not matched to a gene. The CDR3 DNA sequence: TGTGCCAGCAGCTCCGGGACTAGCGGAGGGGAGACCCAGTACTTC. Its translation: CASSSGTSGGETQYF. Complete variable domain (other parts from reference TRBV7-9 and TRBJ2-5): DTGVSQNPRHKITKRGQNVTFRCDPISEHNRLYWYRQTLGQGPEFLTYFQNEAQLEKSRLLSDRFSAERPKGSFSTLEIQRTEQGDSAMYLCASSSGTSGGETQYFGPGTRLLVL.

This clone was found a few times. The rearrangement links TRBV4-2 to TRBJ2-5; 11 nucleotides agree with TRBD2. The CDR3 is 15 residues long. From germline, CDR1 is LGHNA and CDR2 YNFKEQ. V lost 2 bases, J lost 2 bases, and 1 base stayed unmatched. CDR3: CASSQLAGGQETQYF. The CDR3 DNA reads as TGTGCCAGCAGCCAACTAGCGGGGGGACAAGAGACCCAGTACTTC.

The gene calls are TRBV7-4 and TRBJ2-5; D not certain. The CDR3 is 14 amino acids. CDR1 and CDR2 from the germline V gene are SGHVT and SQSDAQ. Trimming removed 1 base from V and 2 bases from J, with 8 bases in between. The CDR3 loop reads CASSLVIFQETQYF. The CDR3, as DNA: TGTGCCAGCAGCTTAGTAATCTTTCAAGAGACCCAGTACTTC.

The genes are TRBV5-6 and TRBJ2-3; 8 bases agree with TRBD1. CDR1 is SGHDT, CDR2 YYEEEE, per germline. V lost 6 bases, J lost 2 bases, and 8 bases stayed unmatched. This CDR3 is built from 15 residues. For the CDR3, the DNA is TGTGCCAGCATTTCTTGGACAGGGTTCACAGATACGCAGTATTTT. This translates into CASISWTGFTDTQYF.

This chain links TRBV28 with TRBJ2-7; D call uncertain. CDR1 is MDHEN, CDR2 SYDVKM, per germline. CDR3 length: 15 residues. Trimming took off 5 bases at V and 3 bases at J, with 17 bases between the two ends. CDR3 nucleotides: TGTGCCAGCAGTGTCCCCCGGGTGATGGGCTACGAGCAGTACTTC. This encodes CASSVPRVMGYEQYF.

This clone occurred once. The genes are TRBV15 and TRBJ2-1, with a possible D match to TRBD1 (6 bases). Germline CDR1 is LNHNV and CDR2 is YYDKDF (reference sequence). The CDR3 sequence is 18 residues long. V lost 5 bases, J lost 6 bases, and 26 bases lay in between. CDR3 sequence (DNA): TGTGCCACCAGCCCATTTCTGTCTGGGGGCCGCAGAGGCAATGAGCAGTTCTTC. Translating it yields CATSPFLSGGRRGNEQFF.

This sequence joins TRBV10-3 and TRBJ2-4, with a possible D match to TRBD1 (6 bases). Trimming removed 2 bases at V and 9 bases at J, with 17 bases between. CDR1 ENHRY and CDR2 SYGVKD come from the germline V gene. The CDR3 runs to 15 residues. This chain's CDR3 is CAISEEGDLIGIQYF. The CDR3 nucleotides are TGTGCCATCAGTGAGGAGGGGGACCTCATCGGCATTCAGTACTTC.

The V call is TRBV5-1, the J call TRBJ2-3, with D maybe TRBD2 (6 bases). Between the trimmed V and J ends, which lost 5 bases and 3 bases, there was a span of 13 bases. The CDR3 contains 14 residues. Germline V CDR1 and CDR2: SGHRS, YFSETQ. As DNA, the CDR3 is TGCGCCAGCAGACGGACGGGAGCAACAGATACGCAGTATTTT. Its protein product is CASRRTGATDTQYF. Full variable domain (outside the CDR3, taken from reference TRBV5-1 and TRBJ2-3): KAGVTQTPRYLIKTRGQQVTLSCSPISGHRSVSWYQQTPGQGLQFLFEYFSETQRNKGNFPGRFSGRQFSNSRSEMNVSTLELGDSALYLCASRRTGATDTQYFGPGTRLTVL.

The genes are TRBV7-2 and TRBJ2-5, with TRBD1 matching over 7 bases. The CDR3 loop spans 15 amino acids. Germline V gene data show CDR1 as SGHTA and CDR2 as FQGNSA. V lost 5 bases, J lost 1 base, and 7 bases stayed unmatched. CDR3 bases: TGTGCCAGCAGCCCCGCGACAGGGTTCCAAGAGACCCAGTACTTC. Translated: CASSPATGFQETQYF.

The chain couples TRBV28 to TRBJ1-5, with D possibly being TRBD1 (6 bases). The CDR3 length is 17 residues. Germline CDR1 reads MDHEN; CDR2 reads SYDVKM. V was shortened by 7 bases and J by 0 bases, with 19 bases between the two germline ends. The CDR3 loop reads CASNERDILYSNQPQHF. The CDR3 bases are TGTGCCAGCAATGAGAGGGACATCCTTTATAGCAATCAGCCCCAGCATTTT. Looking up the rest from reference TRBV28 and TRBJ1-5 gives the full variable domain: DVKVTQSSRYLVKRTGEKVFLECVQDMDHENMFWYRQDPGLGLRLIYFSYDVKMKEKGDIPEGYSVSREKKERFSLILESASTNQTSMYLCASNERDILYSNQPQHFGDGTRLSIL.